This entry lists 10 T cell receptor beta chains sequenced from one sample in a study of CD8 T cells in ankylosing spondylitis. TCRdb redid the calling of the 5' RACE reads with MiXCR, one entry per CDR3 protein. The sample holds a few hundred thousand distinct CDR3 sequences, over 9.5% seen once. What was sequenced was blood, either unsorted or a sorted T cell fraction (not recorded which). Every receptor here comes from a male donor with ankylosing spondylitis or in good health (not recorded which).

This clonotype was counted between two and nine times. The chain combines TRBV27 with TRBJ1-1, with D possibly TRBD1 on 5 matching bases. CDR3 length equals 16 residues. CDR1 is MNHEY and CDR2 is SMNVEV in the germline V gene (reference sequence). V gave up 7 bases and J gave up 1 base, with 19 bases separating them. In DNA form, the CDR3 reads TGTGCCAGCACCCCCATACCGGGACGGGGGAACACTGAAGCTTTCTTT. Translation: CASTPIPGRGNTEAFF.

This clonotype appeared many times. J is TRBJ2-1 and V is TRBV7-3; D is possibly TRBD1 or TRBD2 (5 bases each). Per germline, CDR1 SGHTA and CDR2 FQGTGA. The CDR3 extends over 15 amino acids. V was shortened by 5 bases and J by 5 bases, with 16 bases between the two germline ends. Written as DNA, the CDR3 is TGTGCCAGCAGCGCCGGAGGACATAGTAACAATGAGCAGTTCTTC. Translation: CASSAGGHSNNEQFF.

The chain has TRBV6-1 and TRBJ2-6, with TRBD1 matching 10 bases. CDR1 and CDR2 from the germline V gene are MNHNS and SASEGT. Unmatched junction bases numbered 11, after V lost 5 bases and J lost 4 bases. The CDR3 is 18 amino acids. The CDR3 nucleotides are TGTGCCAGCAGTCGAATGACAGGGGGCGCTTCCGGGGCCAACGTCCTGACTTTC. Translated: CASSRMTGGASGANVLTF.

There are many counts of this clonotype. The chain carries TRBV7-9 and TRBJ2-7; no clear D gene. The CDR3 has 13 residues. The V gene lost 5 bases and the J gene lost 4 bases, with 12 bases spanning the gap. CDR1 is SEHNR, CDR2 FQNEAQ, per germline (reference sequence). Written as DNA, the CDR3 is TGTGCCAGCAGCCCTGCGACGAAATACGAGCAGTACTTC. Its translation is CASSPATKYEQYF.

In regard to this clonotype: This may be a read error: a much more frequent sequence differs by one nucleotide. This sequence joins TRBV12-3 or TRBV12-4 and TRBJ2-7, with 7 nucleotides matching TRBD1. The CDR3 totals 15 residues. The V segment lost 6 bases and the J segment 0 bases; nucleotides outside the gene matches: 8. CDR3 sequence (DNA): TGTGCCAGCAGGCAAACAGGGGCCAACTCCTACGAGCAGTACTTC. The encoded protein is CASRQTGANSYEQYF.

The chain recombines TRBV2 with TRBJ1-6, with D perhaps TRBD1 (5 bases). The CDR3 extends over 15 amino acids. Germline V gene lookup returns CDR1 SNHLY and CDR2 FYNNEI. V shed 4 bases and J shed 5 bases, with 12 bases lying between them. The DNA for the CDR3 is TGTGCCAGCAGTGGGGGGTCAGCAAATAATTCACCCCTCCACTTT. This gives the protein CASSGGSANNSPLHF.

This clonotype was seen more than once but under ten times. This chain uses TRBV20-1 with TRBJ1-1; D is unclear. Between the trimmed V and J ends, which lost 0 bases and 11 bases, there was a span of 19 bases. The CDR3 runs to 14 residues. Germline CDR1 and CDR2: DFQATT and SNEGSKA (reference sequence). The CDR3 region is CSARDPLMTNRAFF. Here the CDR3 DNA reads TGCAGTGCTAGAGATCCATTGATGACTAACCGGGCTTTCTTT.

The chain combines TRBV12-3 or TRBV12-4 with TRBJ2-7; 11 nucleotides align to TRBD1. This CDR3 is 14 amino acids long. After removal of 5 bases from V and 4 bases from J, the junction contained 4 bases not matched to a gene. The CDR3 DNA reads as TGTGCCAGCAGTACCGGGACAGGGGGGTACGAGCAGTACTTC. Translating it yields CASSTGTGGYEQYF.

The sample holds many counts of this clonotype. The J gene is TRBJ2-1, the V gene TRBV28; 9 positions agree with TRBD1. Per germline, CDR1 MDHEN and CDR2 SYDVKM. The CDR3 has 14 residues. The V gene end was trimmed by 6 bases and the J gene end by 2 bases; junction bases not matched to a gene: 2. The CDR3, as DNA: TGTGCCAGCAGAGGACAGGGGACCTACAATGAGCAGTTCTTC. Protein: CASRGQGTYNEQFF.

This clonotype has a count of ten or more. The V call is TRBV12-3 or TRBV12-4, the J call TRBJ2-1, with TRBD2 identical over 8 bases. V was pared by 0 bases and J by 8 bases, with 0 bases of the junction left unmatched. The CDR3 spans 13 residues. CDR3 in DNA: TGTGCCAGCAGTTTAGCGCGGGGGGATGAGCAGTTCTTC. Amino acids: CASSLARGDEQFF.